The T cell receptor beta chain described here comes from a study of T cells in Graves' hyperthyroidism and ophthalmopathy. Amplified TCR beta CDR3 regions came from RNA transcripts. First-round RT-PCR targeting the TCR CDR3 was performed with the HTBI primer set. In TCRdb, the multiplex PCR reads were re-called with MiXCR into one record per CDR3 protein. The sample consists of hundreds of thousands of distinct CDR3 sequences, over 35% of them appearing once. The V gene end was trimmed by 2 bases and the J gene end by 3 bases; junction bases not matched to a gene: 4. The CDR3 runs to 15 residues. Looked up from germline, CDR1 is SEHNR and CDR2 is FQNEAQ (reference sequence).

This receptor was identified in a young man with Graves' hyperthyroidism. V usage is TRBV7-9 and J usage is TRBJ2-5; TRBD2 agrees at 9 bases. Sequences were obtained from blood. CDR3 residues: CASSLIGLAKETQYF. CDR3 sequence (DNA): TGTGCCAGCAGCTTAATTGGACTAGCGAAAGAGACCCAGTACTTC.